Sequencing of this T cell receptor beta chain was carried out in a study of technical replicates of blood from a few donors. Trimming removed 2 bases from V and 3 bases from J, with 11 bases in between. CDR3 length: 14 residues. The germline gives CDR1 KGHSH, CDR2 LQKENI. Profiled with immunoSEQ multiplex PCR; TCRdb holds only in-frame clones, not every one. In the table there are some 80,000 clones, 97% of which are singletons. Sequenced sample: T cells isolated from PBMCs. The chain combines TRBV18 with TRBJ2-7; D may be TRBD2 (6 bases). The receptor's source is a human donor in good health. The CDR3 loop reads CASSPGGSVYEQYF. DNA of the CDR3: TGTGCCAGCTCACCAGGGGGGAGTGTCTACGAGCAGTACTTC.